This is a list of T cell receptor beta chains from one sample in a study of T cells in Graves' hyperthyroidism and ophthalmopathy. TCRdb called the multiplex PCR reads again in MiXCR, with one record for every CDR3 protein. The table shows 450,000 to 650,000 distinct CDR3 sequences, with about 15% occurring only once. Material for sequencing was blood. These receptors were taken from a young woman with Graves' ophthalmopathy. Each CDR3 is given with its conserved first and last residue. D genes are given only for firm matches. Clone size is shown for a subset of rows, as once, few, many or a class of expanded clone.

>-|many|TRBV7-3|TRBJ1-1
TGTGCCAGCAGCTTAACGCAGAGCACTGAAGCTTTCTTT
CASSLTQSTEAFF
>-|many|TRBV11-2|TRBJ2-7
TGTGCCAGCAGCTTAGGGGACATTTCCCACGAGCAGTACTTC
CASSLGDISHEQYF
>-|many|TRBV6-2/TRBV6-3|TRBJ1-2
TGTGCCAGCTGGAAGAATAGGGACGGTCCCAACTATGGCTACACCTTC
CASWKNRDGPNYGYTF
>TRBD1|few|TRBV28|TRBJ1-3
TGTGCCAGCAGCCAGACAGGGGACTCTGGAAACACCATATATTTT
CASSQTGDSGNTIYF
>-|-|TRBV7-9|TRBJ1-1
TGTGCCAGCAACGCCCGGGCCGAAGCTTTCTTT
CASNARAEAFF
>TRBD1|-|TRBV14|TRBJ2-1
TGTGCCAGCAGCCCAGGGACAGTCAATGAGCAGTTCTTC
CASSPGTVNEQFF
>TRBD2|medium-sized|TRBV11-2|TRBJ2-3
TGTGCCAGCAGTGGACGGACTAGCGGGAGAGCTACTAGCACAGATACGCAGTATTTT
CASSGRTSGRATSTDTQYF
>TRBD1|few|TRBV29-1|TRBJ2-1
TGCAGCCTCACGACAGGGAGTCCGGGTGAGCAGTTCTTC
CSLTTGSPGEQFF
>TRBD1|many|TRBV18|TRBJ2-2
TGTGCCAGCTCCGGACAGGGGAACACCGGGGAGCTGTTTTTT
CASSGQGNTGELFF
>-|many|TRBV2|TRBJ2-7
TGTGCCAGCAGCGGGGGAACAGGGCGCGAGCAGTACTTC
CASSGGTGREQYF
>-|-|TRBV30|TRBJ2-3
TGTGCCTGGACTGGGGCCCCTGGCACAGATACGCAGTATTTT
CAWTGAPGTDTQYF